The next 5 T cell receptor beta chains were all read from a single sample in a study of cytomegalovirus exposure and HLA in healthy donors. PCR amplification relied on 60 Vbeta primers (plus 13 Jbeta primers). Sequenced by immunoSEQ multiplex PCR; TCRdb stores in-frame clones only, minus some. This repertoire comprises more than 100,000 clones; its ten largest clones make up around 3.9%. The sequenced sample consisted of PBMCs. These receptors were obtained from a young man in good health and CMV-seronegative.

The gene calls are TRBV13 and TRBJ1-4; D gene ambiguous. Germline V gene data show CDR1 as PRHDT and CDR2 as FYEKMQ (reference sequence). Trimming removed 1 base at V and 8 bases at J, with 14 bases between. The CDR3 runs to 15 residues. The CDR3 DNA reads TGTGCCAGCAGCTTAGCAGTGTCAGCGGGCGAAAAACTGTTTTTT. Its protein product is CASSLAVSAGEKLFF. The full variable domain, completed using reference TRBV13 and TRBJ1-4, is AAGVIQSPRHLIKEKRETATLKCYPIPRHDTVYWYQQGPGQDPQFLISFYEKMQSDKGSIPDRFSAQQFSDYHSELNMSSLELGDSALYFCASSLAVSAGEKLFFGSGTQLSVL.

V usage is TRBV21-1 and J usage is TRBJ2-7; the table calls TRBD1, which could not be checked here. TRBV21-1 is shown as a pseudogene. This CDR3 comprises 14 residues. This CDR3 reads CASTTGGVVDEQYF. In DNA, the CDR3 is TGTGCCAGCACTACAGGGGGGGTAGTGGACGAGCAGTACTTC.

This chain uses TRBV9 with TRBJ2-5; TRBD2 aligns across 9 bases. The CDR3 has 16 amino acids. V lost 4 bases, J lost 3 bases, and 10 bases stayed unmatched. The germline CDR1 and CDR2 sequences are SGDLS and YYNGEE. The CDR3 loop reads CASSPVSGSWEETQYF. The DNA for the CDR3 is TGTGCCAGCAGCCCCGTTAGCGGGAGCTGGGAAGAGACCCAGTACTTC.

The V and J genes are TRBV6-5 and TRBJ2-5, with TRBD2 matching over 10 bases. Germline assignment: CDR1 MNHEY and CDR2 SVGAGI. The CDR3 loop spans 14 amino acids. Germline trimming cut 4 bases from V and 4 bases from J; bases unmatched to any gene: 3. Written as DNA, the CDR3 is TGTGCCAGCAGTTTCTTAGCGGGAGGAGAGACCCAGTACTTC. This gives the protein CASSFLAGGETQYF.

The chain couples TRBV21-1 to TRBJ1-1; the table's D call of TRBD1 was not tested on the DNA. TRBV21-1 is a known pseudogene. The CDR3 loop spans 13 amino acids. The CDR3, as DNA: TGTGCCCCTCTCAGGGGGCGAGGCACTGAAGCTTTCTTT. Amino acid sequence: CAPLRGRGTEAFF.